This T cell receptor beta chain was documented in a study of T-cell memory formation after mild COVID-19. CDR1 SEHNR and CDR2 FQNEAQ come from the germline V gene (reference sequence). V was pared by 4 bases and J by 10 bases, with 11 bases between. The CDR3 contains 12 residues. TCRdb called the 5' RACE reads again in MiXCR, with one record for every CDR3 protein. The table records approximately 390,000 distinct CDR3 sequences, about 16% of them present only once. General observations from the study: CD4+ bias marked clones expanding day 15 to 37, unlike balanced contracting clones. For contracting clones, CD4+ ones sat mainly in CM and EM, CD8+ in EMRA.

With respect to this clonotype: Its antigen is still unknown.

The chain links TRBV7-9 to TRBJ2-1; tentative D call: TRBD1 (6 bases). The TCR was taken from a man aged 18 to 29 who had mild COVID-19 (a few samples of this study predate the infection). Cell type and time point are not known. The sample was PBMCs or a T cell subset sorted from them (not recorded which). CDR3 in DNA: TGTGCCAGCAGCTCGCGTAGGGGGGAGCAGTTCTTC. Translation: CASSSRRGEQFF.